The 11 T cell receptor beta chains below all came from one sample that was sequenced in a study of T cell responses to AZD1222 COVID-19 vaccine. This table comes from immunoSEQ multiplex PCR, and its TCRdb copy is limited to in-frame clones, with some not included. Counted here are about 99,000 clones, roughly nine tenths occurring once; the ten biggest clones make up over 9.5%. The sample here was peripheral blood, taken on day 0 of AZD1222 vaccination. The origin of the receptors is an adult in good health.

This chain uses TRBV25-1 with TRBJ2-3; the D gene is possibly TRBD2 (6 bases). The ends were cut back, 5 bases at V and 1 base at J, with 10 bases in the middle. Per germline, CDR1 MGHDK and CDR2 SYGVNS. CDR3 length equals 14 residues. The CDR3 sequence is CASSSPSGTDTQYF. DNA of the CDR3: TGTGCCAGCAGTTCCCCTAGCGGCACAGATACGCAGTATTTT.

The chain links TRBV3-1 (or the pseudogene TRBV3-2) to TRBJ1-5, with D possibly TRBD1 on 6 matching bases. From germline, CDR1 is LGHDT and CDR2 YNNKEL (reference sequence). The V end was cut by 1 base, the J end by 4 bases, with 11 bases between. This CDR3 has 15 residues. Written as DNA, the CDR3 is TGTGCCAGCAGCCAAGGCAGGGGAGATAATCAGCCCCAGCATTTT. Encoded protein: CASSQGRGDNQPQHF.

The chain is built from TRBV19 and TRBJ2-1; 11 nucleotides match TRBD2. V lost 4 bases and J lost 8; bases outside the gene matches: 4. CDR1 is LNHDA and CDR2 is SQIVND in the germline V gene (reference sequence). There are 14 residues in the CDR3. CDR3 in amino acids: CASSTGLAVHEQFF. DNA for the CDR3: TGTGCCAGTAGTACGGGACTAGCGGTTCATGAGCAGTTCTTC.

The chain uses TRBV14 and TRBJ1-1; D is perhaps TRBD1 (5 bases). The germline V and J ends were trimmed by 3 bases and 5 bases, with 10 bases remaining between them. This CDR3 comprises 13 residues. Germline CDR1 and CDR2: SGHDN and FVKESK. As DNA, the CDR3 is TGTGCCAGCAGCCAGGGACGTAGAACTGAAGCTTTCTTT. Translation gives CASSQGRRTEAFF.

V and J are TRBV23-1 and TRBJ1-1, with no clear D. TRBV23-1 is annotated as an ORF whose role is uncertain. The V end was cut by 6 bases, the J end by 10 bases, with 18 bases between. The CDR3 runs 13 residues. CDR3 amino acids: CASRLGRPGVAFF. DNA for the CDR3: TGCGCCAGCAGACTAGGACGTCCTGGGGTAGCTTTCTTT.

The CDR3 loop is CASSEKAYGYTF. DNA of the CDR3: TGTGCCAGCAGTGAAAAGGCCTATGGCTACACCTTC. The chain couples TRBV2 to TRBJ1-2; D uncertain. The V end was cut by 2 bases, the J end by 4 bases, with 5 bases between. This CDR3 is built from 12 residues. Per germline, CDR1 SNHLY and CDR2 FYNNEI.

The rearrangement links TRBV12-3 or TRBV12-4 to TRBJ2-3; no clear D. The germline V and J ends were trimmed by 7 bases and 4 bases, with 12 bases remaining between them. This CDR3 has 13 amino acids. CDR3 amino acids: CASTKRSPDTQYF. DNA of the CDR3: TGTGCCAGCACTAAACGTTCTCCAGATACGCAGTATTTT.

This clone has only one observation. This chain joins TRBV27 and TRBJ2-5; 7 bases agree with TRBD1. CDR3 size: 15 residues. CDR1 is MNHEY, CDR2 SMNVEV, per germline (reference sequence). Losses at the gene ends were 3 bases for V and 1 base for J; bases not matched to a gene: 5. The CDR3 protein is CASSFLDRAQETQYF. In DNA, the CDR3 is TGTGCCAGCAGTTTCCTCGACAGGGCCCAAGAGACCCAGTACTTC.

The chain uses TRBV27 and TRBJ2-7; 13 nucleotides line up with TRBD2. From germline, CDR1 is MNHEY and CDR2 SMNVEV (reference sequence). With V trimmed by 7 bases and J by 7 bases, 10 bases remained unmatched. This CDR3 contains 15 residues. CDR3 amino acids: CASTLRGLAGEEQYF. The DNA of the CDR3 is TGTGCCAGCACCCTTCGAGGACTAGCGGGAGAAGAGCAGTACTTC.

This chain joins TRBV6-6 and TRBJ1-5, with 8 bases aligning to TRBD1. V dropped 7 bases and J dropped 7; count of bases not matched to a gene: 12. CDR1 is MNHNY and CDR2 is SVGAGI in the germline V gene (reference sequence). This CDR3 contains 15 residues. CDR3 sequence reads: CASTLSQGGKQPQHF. In DNA, the CDR3 is TGTGCCAGCACCTTGTCACAGGGGGGTAAGCAGCCCCAGCATTTT.

The chain links TRBV30 to TRBJ1-1; 7 bases line up with TRBD1. Per the germline V gene, CDR1 is GTSNPN and CDR2 is SVGIG (reference sequence). This CDR3 contains 14 residues. V shed 7 bases and J 1 base; nucleotides not matched to a gene: 9. The CDR3, as DNA: TGTGCCTCCCACAGGGGCCCGGGGAACACTGAAGCTTTCTTT. Protein product: CASHRGPGNTEAFF. The full variable domain, with the rest looked up from reference TRBV30 and TRBJ1-1, is SQTIHQWPATLVQPVGSPLSLECTVEGTSNPNLYWYRQAAGRGLQLLFYSVGIGQISSEVPQNLSASRPQDRQFILSSKKLLLSDSGFYLCASHRGPGNTEAFFGQGTRLTVV.